The 3 T cell receptor beta chains given below trace back to one sample, sequenced in a study of T cells in Graves' hyperthyroidism and ophthalmopathy. It was RNA transcripts that yielded the amplified TCR beta CDR3 regions. HTBI primers were used for first-round RT-PCR of the TCR CDR3. TCRdb analysed the multiplex PCR reads with MiXCR anew, one entry per CDR3 protein. This table has roughly 350,000 distinct CDR3 sequences, around 15% appearing once. The sequenced sample was blood. The receptors come from a woman aged 25 to 45 with Graves' ophthalmopathy.

This clonotype was detected many times. V gene TRBV7-2 combines with J gene TRBJ2-3, with 8 bases identical to TRBD2. The V and J ends lost 1 base and 2 bases, in that order; junction bases with no gene match: 8. The length of the CDR3 is 17 residues. Germline-derived CDR1 and CDR2 are SGHTA and FQGNSA. The CDR3 DNA reads TGTGCCAGCAGCTTAGGCGATGGTAGCGGGGACACAGATACGCAGTATTTT. It yields the protein CASSLGDGSGDTDTQYF.

This clonotype occurred a few times. The V gene is TRBV20-1, the J gene TRBJ2-3; 10 nucleotides line up with TRBD2. J was trimmed by 5 bases and V by 6 bases; bases with no gene match: 11. From germline, CDR1 is DFQATT and CDR2 SNEGSKA (reference sequence). The CDR3 has 15 residues. The CDR3 DNA sequence: TGCAGTGCGGATCTTCTAGCGGGGGTAGGAGATACGCAGTATTTT. Translation gives CSADLLAGVGDTQYF.

The chain has TRBV5-6 and TRBJ1-2; no clear D gene. In germline, CDR1 is SGHDT, CDR2 YYEEEE. Trimming shortened V by 4 bases and J by 4 bases, and 11 bases separated the two germline ends. CDR3 size: 13 residues. The CDR3 reads CASSPVEVYGYTF. In DNA, the CDR3 is TGTGCCAGCAGCCCCGTTGAGGTCTATGGCTACACCTTC.